This T cell receptor beta chain is drawn from a study of T cells in Graves' hyperthyroidism and ophthalmopathy. On this clonotype: What it recognizes is unknown.

The study, taken as a whole, reports: Most thyroid clonotypes expanded above 0.001 appeared in blood too. Ophthalmopathy was distinguished from stable hyperthyroidism by 13 V-J signatures.

RNA transcripts gave rise to amplified TCR beta CDR3 regions. Using the HTBI primer set, a first-round RT-PCR was run on the TCR CDR3. TCRdb analysed the multiplex PCR reads with MiXCR anew, one entry per CDR3 protein. Here the sample spans about 760,000 distinct CDR3 sequences, roughly 32% being singletons. The study left out patients who had uncontrolled infection, other autoimmune disease, pregnancy or lactation. Together with thyroid ultrasound, orbital computed tomography, serum thyroxine and TRAb, clinical symptoms were used for diagnoses. The V segment lost 7 bases and the J segment 4 bases; nucleotides outside the gene matches: 3. The CDR3 extends over 14 amino acids.

This chain joins TRBV12-3 or TRBV12-4 and TRBJ2-2; 10 nucleotides match TRBD2. Sequencing input: blood. The TCR comes from a woman aged 40-49 years with Graves' hyperthyroidism. This chain's CDR3 is CASKREGGTGELFF. As DNA, the CDR3 is TGTGCCAGCAAGCGGGAGGGTGGCACCGGGGAGCTGTTTTTT.